This TCR beta chain was found in a study of blood T cell repertoires in COVID-19. Study details: Samples taken during acute and convalescent COVID-19 were collected in the United States, Italy and Spain.

There are 15 residues in the CDR3. Trimming took 6 bases from V and 6 from J; bases not matched to a gene: 13. CDR1 ENHRY and CDR2 SYGVKD come from the germline V gene. Some clones are missing from TCRdb's copy, which holds only in-frame ones; the method was immunoSEQ multiplex PCR. The sample carries about 260,000 clones, around 89% recorded once. The source of this sequence is a woman between 35 and 50 years old with acute or convalescent COVID-19. Sequences were obtained from peripheral blood. The genes are TRBV10-3 and TRBJ1-2, with 7 bases lining up with TRBD1. Here the CDR3 reads CAIRRQGSELHGYTF. CDR3 bases: TGTGCCATCAGAAGACAGGGAAGCGAACTCCATGGCTACACCTTC.